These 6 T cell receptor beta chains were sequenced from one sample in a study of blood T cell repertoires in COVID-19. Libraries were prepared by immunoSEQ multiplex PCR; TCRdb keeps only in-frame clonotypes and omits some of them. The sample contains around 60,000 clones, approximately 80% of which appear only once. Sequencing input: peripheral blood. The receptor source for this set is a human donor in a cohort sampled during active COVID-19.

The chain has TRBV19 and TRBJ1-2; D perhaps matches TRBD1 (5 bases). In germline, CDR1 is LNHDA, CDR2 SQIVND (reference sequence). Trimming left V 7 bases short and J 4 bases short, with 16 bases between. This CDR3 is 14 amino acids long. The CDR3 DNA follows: TGTGCCAGTAAATCCTTCGGGCAGGGCTATGGCTACACCTTC. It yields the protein CASKSFGQGYGYTF.

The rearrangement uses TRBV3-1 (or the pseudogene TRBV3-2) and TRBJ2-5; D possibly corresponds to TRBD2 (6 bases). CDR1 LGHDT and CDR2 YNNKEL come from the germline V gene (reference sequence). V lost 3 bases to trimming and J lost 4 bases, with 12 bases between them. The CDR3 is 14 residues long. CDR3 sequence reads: CASSHRGSGETQYF. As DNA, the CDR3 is TGTGCCAGCAGCCATCGGGGGAGTGGAGAGACCCAGTACTTC.

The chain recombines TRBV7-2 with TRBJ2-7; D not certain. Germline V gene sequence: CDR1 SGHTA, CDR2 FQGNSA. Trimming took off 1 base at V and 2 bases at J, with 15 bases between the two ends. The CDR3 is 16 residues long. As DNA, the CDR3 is TGTGCCAGCAGCTTAGGAGGTGGTCAGCTGACCTACGAGCAGTACTTC. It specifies CASSLGGGQLTYEQYF.

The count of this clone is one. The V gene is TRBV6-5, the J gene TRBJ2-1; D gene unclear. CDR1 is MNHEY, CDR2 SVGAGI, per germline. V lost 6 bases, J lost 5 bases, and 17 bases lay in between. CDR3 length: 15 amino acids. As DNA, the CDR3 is TGTGCCAGCAGAAACGACATCTTCGGTCACAATGAGCAGTTCTTC. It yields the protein CASRNDIFGHNEQFF.

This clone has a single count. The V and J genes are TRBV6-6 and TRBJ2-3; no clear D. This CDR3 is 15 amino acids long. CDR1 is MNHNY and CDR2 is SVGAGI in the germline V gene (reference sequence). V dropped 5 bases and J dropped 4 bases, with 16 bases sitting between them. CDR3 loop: CASSPDLIAPDTQYF. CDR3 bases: TGTGCCAGCAGTCCCGACCTTATAGCCCCAGATACGCAGTATTTT.

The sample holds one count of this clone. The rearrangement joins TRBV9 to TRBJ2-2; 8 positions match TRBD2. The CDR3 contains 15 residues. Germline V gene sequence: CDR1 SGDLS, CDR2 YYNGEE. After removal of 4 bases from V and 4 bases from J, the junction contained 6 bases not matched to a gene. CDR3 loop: CASSPVAGRTGELFF. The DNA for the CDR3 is TGTGCCAGCAGCCCCGTAGCGGGGCGCACCGGGGAGCTGTTTTTT.